Listed below are T cell receptor beta chains from one sample, sequenced in a study of CD8+CD57+ T cells in acquired aplastic anemia. TCRdb reprocessed the reads with MiXCR, giving one entry per CDR3 protein. The sample lists under 350,000 distinct CDR3 sequences, 50% to 65% occurring once. The sample taken for sequencing was sorted CD4+, CD8+, or CD8+CD57+ T cells (not recorded which) from PBMCs. Receptor source: a human donor with aplastic anemia. Both conserved end residues are part of each CDR3. A D gene is named only where the DNA matches it firmly. For some rows the clone size is stated as once, few or many, or as a class when expanded; others skip it.

size: .; V: TRBV19; D: .; J: TRBJ2-3; CDR3: CASRTVATDTQYF; DNA: TGTGCCAGTAGGACAGTCGCCACAGATACGCAGTATTTT
size: .; V: TRBV7-2; D: .; J: TRBJ2-5; CDR3: CASSLFLRGSETQYF; DNA: TGTGCCAGCAGCTTATTTTTAAGGGGATCAGAGACCCAGTACTTC
size: .; V: TRBV20-1; D: .; J: TRBJ1-3; CDR3: CSAEDRMYSGDTIYF; DNA: TGCAGTGCTGAGGACCGAATGTACTCTGGAGACACCATATATTTT
size: .; V: TRBV5-1; D: .; J: TRBJ1-1; CDR3: CASSLEQRIGNTEAFF; DNA: TGCGCCAGCAGCTTGGAACAGCGGATTGGGAACACTGAAGCTTTCTTT
size: .; V: TRBV5-1; D: TRBD1; J: TRBJ2-7; CDR3: CASSVTGAYEQYF; DNA: TGCGCCAGCAGCGTAACAGGGGCCTACGAGCAGTACTTC
size: .; V: TRBV7-9; D: .; J: TRBJ2-2; CDR3: CSTNTKRGLHGEMFF; DNA: TGTTCCACCAACACCAAGCGCGGTCTCCACGGGGAGATGTTTTTT
size: .; V: TRBV7-8; D: TRBD2; J: TRBJ2-2; CDR3: CASSTSTSGGAGELFF; DNA: TGTGCCAGCAGCACGTCGACTAGCGGGGGGGCCGGGGAGCTGTTTTTT
size: few; V: TRBV10-3; D: TRBD1; J: TRBJ2-7; CDR3: CASSYAGGNTHTYEQYF; DNA: TGTGCCAGTAGTTACGCAGGGGGCAACACCCACACCTACGAGCAGTACTTC
size: .; V: TRBV12-3/TRBV12-4; D: .; J: TRBJ1-4; CDR3: CASSTQDSSRNEKLFF; DNA: TGTGCCAGCAGTACCCAAGATAGCAGTAGGAATGAAAAACTGTTTTTT
size: few; V: TRBV10-3; D: .; J: TRBJ1-1; CDR3: CAISASQGNTEAFF; DNA: TGTGCCATCAGTGCAAGTCAGGGAAACACTGAAGCTTTCTTT
size: .; V: TRBV20-1; D: .; J: TRBJ1-5; CDR3: CSASSAVNQPQHF; DNA: TGCAGTGCTAGCTCGGCAGTCAATCAGCCCCAGCATTTT
size: many; V: TRBV10-1; D: TRBD1; J: TRBJ1-2; CDR3: CASMGGQGYGYTF; DNA: TGCGCCAGCATGGGGGGACAGGGCTATGGCTACACCTTC
size: .; V: TRBV7-2; D: TRBD1; J: TRBJ1-6; CDR3: CASSLGTGGESPLHF; DNA: TGTGCCAGCAGCTTAGGAACAGGGGGGGAATCACCCCTCCACTTT
size: few; V: TRBV29-1; D: TRBD1; J: TRBJ2-7; CDR3: CSVRTGHSYEQYF; DNA: TGCAGCGTGCGGACAGGGCACTCCTACGAGCAGTACTTC
size: .; V: TRBV20-1; D: TRBD1; J: TRBJ1-1; CDR3: CSAEGQGTEAFF; DNA: TGCAGTGCTGAGGGACAGGGCACTGAAGCTTTCTTT
size: .; V: TRBV15; D: TRBD2; J: TRBJ2-1; CDR3: CATSRVVRDYYNEQFF; DNA: TGTGCCACCAGCAGAGTAGTCCGGGACTACTACAATGAGCAGTTCTTC
size: .; V: TRBV15; D: TRBD1; J: TRBJ1-2; CDR3: CATSRDGTGAFYGYTF; DNA: TGTGCCACCAGCAGAGACGGGACAGGGGCCTTCTATGGCTACACCTTC
size: many; V: TRBV19; D: TRBD2; J: TRBJ2-1; CDR3: CASSIGAGLAGGNEQFF; DNA: TGTGCCAGTAGTATAGGGGCCGGACTAGCGGGAGGCAATGAGCAGTTCTTC
size: many; V: TRBV19; D: TRBD1; J: TRBJ1-5; CDR3: CASSTGTGNNQPQHF; DNA: TGTGCCAGTAGTACCGGGACAGGGAACAATCAGCCCCAGCATTTT
size: few; V: TRBV24-1; D: .; J: TRBJ2-7; CDR3: CATRRGRGDYEQYF; DNA: TGTGCCACACGAAGAGGCAGGGGAGACTACGAGCAGTACTTC
size: .; V: TRBV7-9; D: TRBD1; J: TRBJ1-1; CDR3: CASSPNDRDTEAFF; DNA: TGTGCCAGCAGCCCGAACGACAGGGACACTGAAGCTTTCTTT
size: many; V: TRBV20-1; D: .; J: TRBJ2-7; CDR3: CSATRGGGASEQYF; DNA: TGCAGTGCTACCCGGGGAGGGGGCGCGTCCGAGCAGTACTTC
size: few; V: TRBV7-2; D: .; J: TRBJ2-7; CDR3: CASSATGLEQYF; DNA: TGTGCCAGCAGCGCCACAGGACTCGAGCAGTACTTC
size: few; V: TRBV29-1; D: TRBD2; J: TRBJ2-7; CDR3: CSAVYPGLAGVYEQYF; DNA: TGCAGCGCCGTATATCCGGGACTAGCGGGAGTGTACGAGCAGTACTTC
size: few; V: TRBV5-1; D: .; J: TRBJ1-1; CDR3: CASSKHPWGYGTEAFF; DNA: TGTGCCAGCAGCAAACATCCTTGGGGATACGGCACTGAAGCTTTCTTT
size: .; V: TRBV5-1; D: .; J: TRBJ1-1; CDR3: CASSLYGRNTEAFF; DNA: TGCGCCAGCAGCTTGTACGGACGGAACACTGAAGCTTTCTTT
size: many; V: TRBV29-1; D: .; J: TRBJ2-2; CDR3: CSVKGLANTGELFF; DNA: TGCAGCGTTAAGGGGTTGGCGAACACCGGGGAGCTGTTTTTT
size: many; V: TRBV11-3; D: TRBD1; J: TRBJ2-2; CDR3: CASSLGQGTGELFF; DNA: TGTGCCAGCAGCTTGGGACAGGGAACCGGGGAGCTGTTTTTT
size: .; V: TRBV5-6; D: .; J: TRBJ1-1; CDR3: CASSLANLNTEAFF; DNA: TGTGCCAGCAGCTTGGCCAACCTAAACACTGAAGCTTTCTTT
size: many; V: TRBV5-5; D: .; J: TRBJ1-5; CDR3: CASSLGPRVNNQPQHF; DNA: TGTGCCAGCAGCTTGGGTCCCCGGGTCAACAATCAGCCCCAGCATTTT
size: many; V: TRBV5-1; D: .; J: TRBJ2-7; CDR3: CASSLEGGSGSYEQYF; DNA: TGCGCCAGCAGCTTGGAAGGGGGTTCCGGCTCCTACGAGCAGTACTTC
size: few; V: TRBV10-3; D: .; J: TRBJ2-3; CDR3: CAISEWTDSSTDTQYF; DNA: TGTGCCATCAGTGAGTGGACAGATTCTAGCACAGATACGCAGTATTTT
size: once; V: TRBV15; D: TRBD2; J: TRBJ2-7; CDR3: CATSPGTSGSYF; DNA: TGTGCCACCAGTCCCGGGACTAGCGGGTCATACTTC
size: .; V: TRBV7-2; D: TRBD1; J: TRBJ2-6; CDR3: CASSLTGESSGANVLTF; DNA: TGTGCCAGCAGCTTAACAGGGGAGAGCTCTGGGGCCAACGTCCTGACTTTC
size: many; V: TRBV11-2; D: .; J: TRBJ2-3; CDR3: CASSLGTGVADTQYF; DNA: TGTGCCAGCAGCTTAGGAACGGGAGTTGCAGATACGCAGTATTTT
size: .; V: TRBV12-3/TRBV12-4; D: .; J: TRBJ1-2; CDR3: CASSLDPGGTYGYTF; DNA: TGTGCCAGCAGTTTAGACCCGGGAGGGACCTATGGCTACACCTTC
size: many; V: TRBV18; D: .; J: TRBJ1-5; CDR3: CASSPFEGFHQPQHF; DNA: TGTGCCAGCTCACCCTTCGAGGGTTTTCATCAGCCCCAGCATTTT
size: once; V: TRBV6-5; D: TRBD1; J: TRBJ1-4; CDR3: CASSSRQGAFEKLFF; DNA: TGTGCCAGCAGTAGCCGACAGGGGGCTTTTGAAAAACTGTTTTTT
size: .; V: TRBV5-1; D: TRBD1; J: TRBJ2-7; CDR3: CASSTAGTGGDEQYF; DNA: TGCGCCAGCAGCACAGCCGGGACAGGGGGAGACGAGCAGTACTTC